This T cell receptor beta chain was observed in a study of T cells in Graves' hyperthyroidism and ophthalmopathy. Study details: Before treatment of any kind, peripheral blood was taken at initial diagnosis. Points from the study as a whole: Ophthalmopathy cases were set apart from stable hyperthyroidism by a 13 V-J model. Ophthalmopathy was identified by the model a median about six months ahead of onset.

V lost 4 bases and J lost 5, with 18 bases in between. The CDR3 has 16 residues. Germline CDR1 reads MNHGY; CDR2 reads SVAAGI. RNA transcripts gave rise to amplified TCR beta CDR3 regions. First-round RT-PCR with HTBI primers amplified the TCR CDR3 region. TCRdb redid the calling of the multiplex PCR reads with MiXCR, one entry per CDR3 protein. This table holds around 500,000 distinct CDR3 sequences, approximately 14% found once. Patients aged 18 to 65 had newly diagnosed hyperthyroidism lasting under 2 months. For this clonotype: The antigen remains undetermined.

The sequencing input was blood. The chain recombines TRBV6-9 with TRBJ2-1; D might be TRBD1 or TRBD2, each matching 5 bases. The TCR comes from a woman younger than 35 with Graves' hyperthyroidism. The CDR3 loop is CASSLGELDSNNEQFF. For the CDR3, the DNA is TGTGCCAGCAGTTTGGGGGAACTAGATTCCAACAATGAGCAGTTCTTC.